The table lists the clone carrying this TCR beta chain with a few counts. Its antigen is unknown. Looked up from germline, CDR1 is SGDLS and CDR2 is YYNGEE. The CDR3 loop spans 14 amino acids. V lost 3 bases to trimming and J lost 0 bases, with 9 bases between them. For TCR beta, libraries came from quantitative 5'-RACE with molecular barcodes. One entry per CDR3 protein, called by TCRdb with MiXCR from the 5' RACE reads. Of roughly 450,000 distinct CDR3 sequences in the sample, approximately 26% were seen once. These data originate in a study of CD8 T cells in ankylosing spondylitis. General study findings and limits: Apparently characteristic of ankylosing spondylitis blood was a TCR beta motif (roughly 8 highly homologous variants). Reactive arthritis synovial fluid and blood previously showed some of these motif variants. Relatively scarce in peripheral blood, disease-linked clones were CD8+. Reportedly, matched ankylosing spondylitis synovial fluid was significantly enriched for disease-linked clones.

The rearrangement joins TRBV9 to TRBJ1-1, with D possibly matching TRBD1 (6 bases). Sequences were obtained from blood, either unsorted or a sorted T cell fraction (not recorded which). This clonotype was sampled from a male donor with ankylosing spondylitis. The CDR3 DNA sequence: TGTGCCAGCAGCGAGGGACACCTGAACACTGAAGCTTTCTTT. Residues: CASSEGHLNTEAFF.